The 3 T cell receptor beta chains presented below share a single source sample, sequenced in a study of T cells in localized non-small cell lung cancer. Data came from immunoSEQ multiplex PCR; TCRdb stores just in-frame clones and leaves some out. This table holds about 33,000 clones, 85% to 90% found once. Source: peripheral blood, taken before any cancer treatment. All receptors derive from a male donor at least 60 years old with stage III lung adenocarcinoma.

This chain joins TRBV6-5 and TRBJ1-5; no firm D call. The CDR3 extends over 13 amino acids. V lost 6 bases to trimming and J lost 1 base, with 7 bases between them. Germline V gene lookup returns CDR1 MNHEY and CDR2 SVGAGI. The CDR3 DNA reads as TGTGCCAGCAGCGACACAAGCAATCAGCCCCAGCATTTT. It specifies CASSDTSNQPQHF.

V usage is TRBV19 and J usage is TRBJ1-3; no clear D gene. The CDR3 length is 17 residues. Germline CDR1 and CDR2: LNHDA and SQIVND (reference sequence). V lost 5 bases and J lost 4, with 21 bases in between. The CDR3 region has the DNA TGTGCCAGTAGTTGGCCTCCTACTAACTCGTACGGAAACACCATATATTTT. Translated: CASSWPPTNSYGNTIYF.

The chain couples TRBV5-1 to TRBJ2-3, with TRBD2 as a possible D gene (6 bases). The germline V gene has CDR1 SGHRS and CDR2 YFSETQ. The CDR3 has 14 amino acids. The CDR3 region is CPAPGGVGTDTQYF. The CDR3 DNA follows: TGCCCCGCCCCCGGCGGGGTGGGCACAGATACGCAGTATTTT. Using reference TRBV5-1 and TRBJ2-3 for the parts outside the CDR3, the full variable domain is KAGVTQTPRYLIKTRGQQVTLSCSPISGHRSVSWYQQTPGQGLQFLFEYFSETQRNKGNFPGRFSGRQFSNSRSEMNVSTLELGDSALYLCPAPGGVGTDTQYFGPGTRLTVL.